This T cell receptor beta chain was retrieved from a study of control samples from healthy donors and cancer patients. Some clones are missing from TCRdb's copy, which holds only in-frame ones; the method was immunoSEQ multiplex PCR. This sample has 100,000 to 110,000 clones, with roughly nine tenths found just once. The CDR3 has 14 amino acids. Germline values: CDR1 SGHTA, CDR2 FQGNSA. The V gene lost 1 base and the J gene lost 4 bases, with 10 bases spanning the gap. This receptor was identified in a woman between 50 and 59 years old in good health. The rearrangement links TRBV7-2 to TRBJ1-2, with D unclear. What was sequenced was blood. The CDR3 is CASSLVQGIYGYTF. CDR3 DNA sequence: TGTGCCAGCAGCTTAGTACAAGGGATCTATGGCTACACCTTC.